This T cell receptor (beta chain) was captured in a study of blood T cell repertoires in COVID-19. TCRdb's table, derived via immunoSEQ multiplex PCR, lists solely in-frame clones and lacks some. Of about 120,000 clones listed, approximately 92% are singletons. The V and J ends lost 1 base and 6 bases respectively, with 15 bases between them. The V gene's germline CDR1 is MNHEY and CDR2 SVGAGI. There are 15 residues in the CDR3. This chain connects TRBV6-5 to TRBJ1-2; TRBD1 is a possible D gene (6 bases). The material sequenced was peripheral blood. This receptor was identified in a man aged 65 to 79 with active or convalescent COVID-19. This CDR3 reads CASSYLTGKGNGYTF. The CDR3 nucleotides are TGTGCCAGCAGTTACTTAACAGGGAAAGGGAATGGCTACACCTTC.